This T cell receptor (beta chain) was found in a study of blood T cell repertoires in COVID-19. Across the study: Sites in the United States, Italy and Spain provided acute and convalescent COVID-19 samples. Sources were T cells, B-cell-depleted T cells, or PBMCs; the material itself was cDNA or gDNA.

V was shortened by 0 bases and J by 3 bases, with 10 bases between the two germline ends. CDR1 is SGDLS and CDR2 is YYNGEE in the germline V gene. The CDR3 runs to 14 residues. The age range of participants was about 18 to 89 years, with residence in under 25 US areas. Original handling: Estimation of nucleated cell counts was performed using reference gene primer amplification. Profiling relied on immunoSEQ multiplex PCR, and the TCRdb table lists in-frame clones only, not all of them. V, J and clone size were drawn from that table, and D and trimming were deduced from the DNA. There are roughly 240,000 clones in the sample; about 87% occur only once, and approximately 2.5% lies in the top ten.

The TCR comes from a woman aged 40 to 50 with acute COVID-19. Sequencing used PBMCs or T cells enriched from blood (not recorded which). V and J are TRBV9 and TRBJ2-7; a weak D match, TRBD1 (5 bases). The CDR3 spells CASSVGAGFYEQYF. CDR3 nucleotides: TGTGCCAGCAGCGTAGGGGCAGGGTTCTACGAGCAGTACTTC.